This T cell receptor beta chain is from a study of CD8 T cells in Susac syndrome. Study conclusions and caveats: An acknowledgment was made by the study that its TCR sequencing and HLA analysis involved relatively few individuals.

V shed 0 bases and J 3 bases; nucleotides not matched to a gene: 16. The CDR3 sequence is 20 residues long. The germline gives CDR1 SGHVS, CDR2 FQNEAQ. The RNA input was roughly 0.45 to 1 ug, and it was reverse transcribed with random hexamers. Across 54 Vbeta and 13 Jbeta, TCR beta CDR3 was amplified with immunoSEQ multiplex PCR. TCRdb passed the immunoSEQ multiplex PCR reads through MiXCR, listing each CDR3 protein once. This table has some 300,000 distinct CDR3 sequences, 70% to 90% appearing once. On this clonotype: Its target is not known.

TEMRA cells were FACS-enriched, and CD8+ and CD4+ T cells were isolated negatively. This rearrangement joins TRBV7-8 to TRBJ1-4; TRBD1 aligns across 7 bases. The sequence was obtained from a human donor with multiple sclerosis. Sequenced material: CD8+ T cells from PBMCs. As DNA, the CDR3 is TGTGCCAGCAGCTTAGCGCAGGGGCAGGGGGTCGAGTTCCCTAATGAAAAACTGTTTTTT. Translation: CASSLAQGQGVEFPNEKLFF.